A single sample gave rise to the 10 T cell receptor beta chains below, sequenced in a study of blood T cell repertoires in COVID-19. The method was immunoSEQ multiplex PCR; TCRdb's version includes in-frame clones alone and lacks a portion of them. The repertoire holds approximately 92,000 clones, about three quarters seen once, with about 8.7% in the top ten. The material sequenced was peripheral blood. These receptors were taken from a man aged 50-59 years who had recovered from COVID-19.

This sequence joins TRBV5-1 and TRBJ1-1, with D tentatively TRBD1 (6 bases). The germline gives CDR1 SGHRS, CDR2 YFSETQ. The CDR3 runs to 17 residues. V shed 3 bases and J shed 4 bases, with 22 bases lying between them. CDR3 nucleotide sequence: TGCGCCAGCAGCTCGGGATCCAGGGCAGGGGAGGGCACTGAAGCTTTCTTT. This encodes CASSSGSRAGEGTEAFF.

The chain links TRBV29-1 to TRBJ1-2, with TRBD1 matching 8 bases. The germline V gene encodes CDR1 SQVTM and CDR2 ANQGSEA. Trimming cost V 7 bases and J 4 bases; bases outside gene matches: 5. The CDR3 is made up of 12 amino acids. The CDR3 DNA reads TGCAGCGATTACAGGGGGTCCTATGGCTACACCTTC. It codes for CSDYRGSYGYTF.

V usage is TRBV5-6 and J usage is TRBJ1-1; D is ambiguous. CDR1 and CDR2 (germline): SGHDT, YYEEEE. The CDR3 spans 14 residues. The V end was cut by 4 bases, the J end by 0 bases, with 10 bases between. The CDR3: CASSRVEMNTEAFF. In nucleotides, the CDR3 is TGTGCCAGCAGCCGAGTGGAGATGAACACTGAAGCTTTCTTT.

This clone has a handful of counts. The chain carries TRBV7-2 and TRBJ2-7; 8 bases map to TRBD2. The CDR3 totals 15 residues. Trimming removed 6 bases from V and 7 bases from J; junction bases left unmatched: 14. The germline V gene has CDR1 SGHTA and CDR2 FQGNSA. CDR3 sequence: CASSSSGTRAWEQYF. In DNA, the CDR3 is TGTGCCAGCAGTTCCTCCGGGACTAGGGCCTGGGAGCAGTACTTC.

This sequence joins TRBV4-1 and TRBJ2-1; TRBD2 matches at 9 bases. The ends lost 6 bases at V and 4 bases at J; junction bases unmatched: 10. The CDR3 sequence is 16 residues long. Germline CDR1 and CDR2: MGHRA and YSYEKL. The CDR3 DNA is TGCGCCAGCAGTGGGGCGCTAGCGGGAATATACAATGAGCAGTTCTTC. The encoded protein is CASSGALAGIYNEQFF.

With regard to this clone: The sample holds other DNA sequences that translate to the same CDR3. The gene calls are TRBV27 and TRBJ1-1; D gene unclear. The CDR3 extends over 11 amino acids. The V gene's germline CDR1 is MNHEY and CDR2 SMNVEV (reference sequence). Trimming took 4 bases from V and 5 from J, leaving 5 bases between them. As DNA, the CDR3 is TGTGCCAGCAGTTCTCGGACTGAAGCTTTCTTT. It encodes CASSSRTEAFF.

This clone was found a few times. The CDR3: CASSLGAGGPAEDTQYF. The CDR3 region has the DNA TGTGCCAGCAGCTTGGGGGCGGGAGGCCCGGCTGAGGATACGCAGTATTTT. This sequence joins TRBV7-9 and TRBJ2-3, with 8 bases identical to TRBD2. Germline lookup yields CDR1 SEHNR and CDR2 FQNEAQ (reference sequence). This CDR3 is 17 amino acids long. The J segment lost 6 bases and the V segment lost 3 bases, leaving 14 bases of the junction unmatched.

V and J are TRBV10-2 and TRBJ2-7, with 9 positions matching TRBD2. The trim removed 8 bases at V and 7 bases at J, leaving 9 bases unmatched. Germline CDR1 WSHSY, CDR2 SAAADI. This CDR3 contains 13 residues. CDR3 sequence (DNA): TGCGCCAGCTGCGGGAGGGGGGGGACAGAGCAGTACTTC. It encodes CASCGRGGTEQYF.

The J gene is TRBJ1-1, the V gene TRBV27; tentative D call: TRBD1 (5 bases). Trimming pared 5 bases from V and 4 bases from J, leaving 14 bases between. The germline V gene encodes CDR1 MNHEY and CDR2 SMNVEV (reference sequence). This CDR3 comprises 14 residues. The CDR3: CASSPHRGGTEAFF. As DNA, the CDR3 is TGTGCCAGCAGTCCCCACCGGGGGGGCACTGAAGCTTTCTTT.

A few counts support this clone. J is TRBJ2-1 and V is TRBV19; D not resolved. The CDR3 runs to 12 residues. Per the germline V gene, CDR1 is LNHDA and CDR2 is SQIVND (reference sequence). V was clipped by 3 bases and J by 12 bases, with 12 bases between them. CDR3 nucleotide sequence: TGTGCCAGTAGTATTGGCCCCTTTGGGCAGTTCTTC. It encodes CASSIGPFGQFF.